The entry that follows covers one TCR beta chain sequence. This clone came up a few times. No antigen is known for it. No much larger clone is present one base from it, and per-base qualities are unavailable. The data were obtained in a study of blood T cell repertoires in COVID-19 (dated by TCRdb to between 2020 and 2021). Broadly, across the study: Samples covering the acute and convalescent phases of COVID-19 were provided by collaborators in the United States, Italy and Spain. Subjects who had been exposed to COVID-19, were actively infected with it, or had recovered from it provided the deeply sampled blood TCRbeta repertoires that made up the dataset. Where available, HLA class I and class II types were taken from metadata supplied by the sample provider and were not determined by assay-based typing. Sample metadata almost always included a de-identified subject ID, COVID-19 status, age in years and sex. The samples were drawn from two sources: the first 160 participants of the ongoing ImmuneRACE study, and 1,254 subjects contributed by 6 global collaborators. The prospective study material was composed of cDNA or gDNA derived from T cells, B-cell-depleted T cells, or PBMCs. A freely available public database, intended as a resource for researchers studying the immune response to SARS-CoV-2, is where the repertoires were released. General findings and caveats noted by the study authors: How much clinical and demographic metadata was included differed by source and by participant, and the metadata was provided uncurated.

CDR1 and CDR2, per the germline V gene, are MGHRA and YSYEKL. From the cysteine through the phenylalanine, the CDR3 covers 15 amino acids. Of the read, only the CDR3 DNA is kept; its 45 bases are in frame from base 1. V loses 5 bases at its end and J loses 1 base; junction bases beyond the gene matches: 7. TCRbeta CDR3 regions were amplified from genomic DNA by means of the immunoSEQ Assay, a bias-controlled multiplex PCR. Under the source paper's analysis protocol: Within the assay, amplification of reference gene primers was used to estimate how many nucleated cells each sample contained. To quantify the absolute abundance of each unique TCRbeta CDR3 rearrangement, sequence reads were collapsed and filtered. Productive Simpson clonality was computed per sample as the square root of Simpson's diversity index over productive rearrangements. The table was pulled from immuneACCESS by TCRdb, which kept in-frame rearrangements only. Such tables lose some clones; where checked, under half of the loss comes from unresolved V genes, and the rest has no known cause. From that table come the V and J calls and clone size; the DNA was used to work out D and trimming. The sample includes about 60,000 clones, with roughly 90% observed a single time. The ten biggest clones cover 13% to 15% of the sample.

The collaborating institutions used their own protocols to collect whole blood in K2EDTA tubes. Collaborator samples were shipped for TCRbeta analysis as frozen whole blood, isolated PBMCs, or DNA extracted from either sample type. This clonotype was sampled from a human donor with active COVID-19. The donor label of this sample is uncertain. The specimen sequenced was peripheral blood. The chain links TRBV4-1 with TRBJ2-7, and 8 bases in between align with TRBD1. The CDR3 amino acid sequence is: CASSMRQGSSYEQYF. Here is the DNA: TGCGCCAGCAGCATGCGACAGGGGTCGTCCTACGAGCAGTACTTC.